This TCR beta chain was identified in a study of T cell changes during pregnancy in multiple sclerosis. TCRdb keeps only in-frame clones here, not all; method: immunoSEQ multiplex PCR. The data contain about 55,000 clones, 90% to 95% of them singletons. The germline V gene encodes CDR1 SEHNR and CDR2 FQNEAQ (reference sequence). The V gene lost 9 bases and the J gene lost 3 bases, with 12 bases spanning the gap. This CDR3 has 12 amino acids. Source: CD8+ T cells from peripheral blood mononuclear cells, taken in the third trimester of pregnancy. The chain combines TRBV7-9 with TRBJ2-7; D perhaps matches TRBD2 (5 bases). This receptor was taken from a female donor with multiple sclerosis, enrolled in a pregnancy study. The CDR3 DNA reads TGTGCCAGTAGCGACTTCGACTACGAGCAGTACTTC. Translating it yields CASSDFDYEQYF.